This T cell receptor (beta chain) was obtained from a study of STAT5B mutations in CD4+ large granular lymphocyte leukemia. Germline V gene lookup returns CDR1 SGDLS and CDR2 YYNGEE. The length of the CDR3 is 14 residues. Trimming left V 4 bases short and J 7 bases short, with 15 bases between. Some clones are missing from TCRdb's copy, which holds only in-frame ones; the method was immunoSEQ multiplex PCR. The sample consists of 20,000 or so clones, roughly 83% of them appearing once. The chain employs TRBV9 and TRBJ2-1; D is unclear. Sample: CD4+ T cells from blood buffy coats. This receptor was identified in a human donor in good health. CDR3 in amino acids: CASSPNPATNEQFF. CDR3 nucleotides: TGTGCCAGCAGCCCCAACCCCGCGACGAATGAGCAGTTCTTC.